One and the same sample provided the 22 T cell receptor beta chains below, sequenced in a study of blood T cell repertoires in COVID-19. Produced via immunoSEQ multiplex PCR; TCRdb's table is partial and in-frame only. The profile shows about 73,000 clones, roughly nine tenths of them singletons. Sequenced sample: peripheral blood. Source of these receptors: a man of 80 years or more with acute or convalescent COVID-19.

V and J are TRBV5-8 and TRBJ2-3; the match to TRBD1 covers 9 bases. The CDR3 is 14 residues long. Germline trimming cut 5 bases from V and 11 bases from J; bases unmatched to any gene: 12. The germline V gene encodes CDR1 SGHTS and CDR2 YDEGEE. The CDR3 DNA follows: TGTGCCAGCAGTCCCGGGACAGGGAATACCCTGCAGTATTTT. Translation gives CASSPGTGNTLQYF.

This clone was seen just once. The chain couples TRBV24-1 to TRBJ1-1, with D perhaps TRBD1 (6 bases). The V gene lost 4 bases and the J gene lost 4 bases, with 15 bases spanning the gap. There are 15 residues in the CDR3. CDR1 and CDR2 from the germline V gene are KGHDR and SFDVKD. For the CDR3, the DNA is TGTGCCACCAGTGACCCCAATAGACAGGTCACTGAAGCTTTCTTT. Its protein product is CATSDPNRQVTEAFF.

CDR3 sequence (DNA): TGTGCCTGGAGTTTTGGACAGGGGAAATCACCCCTCCACTTT. Its translation: CAWSFGQGKSPLHF. V usage is TRBV30 and J usage is TRBJ1-6; 9 nucleotides line up with TRBD1. After removal of 2 bases from V and 10 bases from J, the junction contained 6 bases not matched to a gene. This CDR3 region has 14 residues. The germline CDR1 and CDR2 sequences are GTSNPN and SVGIG (reference sequence). The complete variable domain, with remaining parts taken from reference TRBV30 and TRBJ1-6, reads SQTIHQWPATLVQPVGSPLSLECTVEGTSNPNLYWYRQAAGRGLQLLFYSVGIGQISSEVPQNLSASRPQDRQFILSSKKLLLSDSGFYLCAWSFGQGKSPLHFGNGTRLTVT.

The genes are TRBV7-2 and TRBJ2-7; 9 bases are shared with TRBD2. The V and J ends lost 2 bases and 2 bases, in that order; junction bases with no gene match: 4. The CDR3 is made up of 15 amino acids. Germline assignment: CDR1 SGHTA and CDR2 FQGNSA. The DNA of the CDR3 is TGTGCCAGCAGCTTAAAAGCGGGGGGCCCCTACGAGCAGTACTTC. Amino acids: CASSLKAGGPYEQYF.

The rearrangement uses TRBV10-2 and TRBJ2-1, with 12 bases lining up with TRBD2. The junction had 7 bases not matched to a gene; V was cut back by 5 bases and J by 2 bases. Germline V gives CDR1 WSHSY, CDR2 SAAADI. The CDR3 is 17 amino acids. For the CDR3, the DNA is TGCGCCAGCAGTACTAGCGGGAGGTACCGAACCTACAATGAGCAGTTCTTC. The encoded protein is CASSTSGRYRTYNEQFF.

This clone turned up a few times. The gene calls are TRBV7-9 and TRBJ2-7, with 11 bases lining up with TRBD1. From germline, CDR1 is SEHNR and CDR2 FQNEAQ (reference sequence). Losses at the gene ends were 5 bases for V and 2 bases for J; bases not matched to a gene: 5. CDR3 length: 15 amino acids. The CDR3, as DNA: TGTGCCAGCAGCGCACCGGGACAGGGGGCCTACGAGCAGTACTTC. As protein: CASSAPGQGAYEQYF.

V usage is TRBV19 and J usage is TRBJ1-6; D unclear. Germline CDR1 is LNHDA and CDR2 is SQIVND (reference sequence). The CDR3 is 16 amino acids. Trimming cost V 1 base and J 6 bases, with 13 bases left between them. CDR3 coding DNA: TGTGCCAGTAGTATAGCCCGCCAGGCAACTAATTCACCCCTCCACTTT. It specifies CASSIARQATNSPLHF.

The chain combines TRBV7-9 with TRBJ1-3, with a possible D match to TRBD1 (5 bases). The V gene's germline CDR1 is SEHNR and CDR2 FQNEAQ (reference sequence). The CDR3 sequence is 16 residues long. V lost 1 base and J lost 2, with 12 bases in between. The CDR3 coding sequence is TGTGCCAGCAGCTTAGAATGGAAAGGGGCTGGAAACACCATATATTTT. Its translation is CASSLEWKGAGNTIYF.

This chain connects TRBV15 to TRBJ2-6; 7 positions agree with TRBD2. Germline CDR1 and CDR2: LNHNV and YYDKDF (reference sequence). With V trimmed by 1 base and J by 2 bases, 5 bases remained unmatched. The CDR3 is made up of 17 amino acids. The CDR3 coding sequence is TGTGCCACCAGCAGAGGCGGGGGTCCCACTGGGGCCAACGTCCTGACTTTC. This codes for CATSRGGGPTGANVLTF.

The chain joins TRBV7-2 to TRBJ2-5; TRBD2 agrees at 7 bases. Germline V gives CDR1 SGHTA, CDR2 FQGNSA. V was clipped by 1 base and J by 3 bases; unmatched bases: 2. The CDR3 covers 14 residues. CDR3 nucleotides: TGTGCCAGCAGCTTAGGTCGGGGGGAAGAGACCCAGTACTTC. Its translation is CASSLGRGEETQYF.

V usage is TRBV25-1 and J usage is TRBJ1-1; the D gene is possibly TRBD1 (5 bases). Germline CDR1 is MGHDK and CDR2 is SYGVNS. Trimming left V 2 bases short and J 4 bases short, with 8 bases between. The CDR3 runs 13 residues. The CDR3 protein is CASSEMGGTEAFF. DNA of the CDR3: TGTGCCAGCAGTGAAATGGGGGGCACTGAAGCTTTCTTT.

V and J are TRBV19 and TRBJ1-1; D gene unclear. The V end was cut by 3 bases, the J end by 0 bases, with 11 bases between. The germline V gene has CDR1 LNHDA and CDR2 SQIVND (reference sequence). There are 15 residues in the CDR3. CDR3 residues: CASSMGPGLNTEAFF. CDR3 in DNA: TGTGCCAGTAGTATGGGCCCGGGGTTGAACACTGAAGCTTTCTTT.

The V call is TRBV5-6, the J call TRBJ2-4, with D perhaps TRBD2 (6 bases). Germline V CDR1 and CDR2: SGHDT, YYEEEE. V was clipped by 2 bases and J by 0 bases, with 12 bases between them. The CDR3 contains 16 residues. CDR3 region: CASSFRWGEAKNIQYF. CDR3 in DNA: TGTGCCAGCAGCTTTAGATGGGGGGAAGCCAAAAACATTCAGTACTTC.

The rearrangement joins TRBV19 to TRBJ1-4; the D gene is possibly TRBD1 (5 bases). This CDR3 contains 16 residues. V was cut by 5 bases and J by 3 bases, with 16 bases left in between. The germline V gene encodes CDR1 LNHDA and CDR2 SQIVND (reference sequence). The CDR3 DNA reads TGTGCCAGTAGTGCGGGACCCCGAGGGGCTAATGAAAAACTGTTTTTT. Amino acids: CASSAGPRGANEKLFF.

The chain has TRBV29-1 and TRBJ2-1; D is perhaps TRBD1 (5 bases). V was clipped by 3 bases and J by 4 bases, with 13 bases between them. From germline, CDR1 is SQVTM and CDR2 ANQGSEA. The CDR3 covers 14 residues. Written as DNA, the CDR3 is TGCAGCGTTGATATGGGGCTAGGGTACAATGAGCAGTTCTTC. Residues: CSVDMGLGYNEQFF.

V is TRBV5-1 and J is TRBJ2-1; 8 bases fit TRBD1. Unmatched junction bases numbered 3, after V lost 3 bases and J lost 4 bases. The CDR3 covers 14 residues. The germline V gene has CDR1 SGHRS and CDR2 YFSETQ. The CDR3 nucleotides read TGCGCCAGCAGCTCGGACAGGGATTACAATGAGCAGTTCTTC. Residues: CASSSDRDYNEQFF.

The chain links TRBV7-9 to TRBJ1-1, with D unresolved. Looked up from germline, CDR1 is SEHNR and CDR2 is FQNEAQ (reference sequence). The CDR3 sequence is 13 residues long. V lost 4 bases and J 1 base, leaving 7 bases between the germline ends. The CDR3 spells CASSSAWNTEAFF. The DNA of the CDR3 is TGTGCCAGCAGCTCAGCCTGGAACACTGAAGCTTTCTTT. Filled out from reference TRBV7-9 and TRBJ1-1, the complete variable domain reads DTGVSQNPRHKITKRGQNVTFRCDPISEHNRLYWYRQTLGQGPEFLTYFQNEAQLEKSRLLSDRFSAERPKGSFSTLEIQRTEQGDSAMYLCASSSAWNTEAFFGQGTRLTVV.

The V and J genes are TRBV10-3 and TRBJ1-2; D uncertain. The CDR3 runs to 14 residues. V was shortened by 2 bases and J by 4 bases, with 11 bases between the two germline ends. Per germline, CDR1 ENHRY and CDR2 SYGVKD. CDR3 nucleotides: TGTGCCATCAGTGAGGCTGGACTTATCTATGGCTACACCTTC. Protein: CAISEAGLIYGYTF.

V is TRBV2 and J is TRBJ1-2; D uncertain. The CDR3 loop spans 12 amino acids. V lost 3 bases to trimming and J lost 2 bases, with 4 bases between them. Looked up from germline, CDR1 is SNHLY and CDR2 is FYNNEI. CDR3 DNA sequence: TGTGCCAGCAGTGACTCGAACTATGGCTACACCTTC. Translation gives CASSDSNYGYTF.

The genes are TRBV4-1 and TRBJ2-1; 7 nucleotides line up with TRBD2. This CDR3 contains 16 residues. CDR1 is MGHRA and CDR2 is YSYEKL in the germline V gene. The J segment lost 2 bases and the V segment lost 1 base, leaving 5 bases of the junction unmatched. CDR3 nucleotide sequence: TGCGCCAGCAGCCAAGCGACTAGCCGAGCCTACAATGAGCAGTTCTTC. Its protein is CASSQATSRAYNEQFF.

The chain employs TRBV3-1 (or the pseudogene TRBV3-2) and TRBJ2-7, with TRBD2 as a possible D gene (5 bases). The CDR3 length is 14 residues. V gave up 1 base and J gave up 5 bases, with 12 bases separating them. Germline V gene lookup returns CDR1 LGHDT and CDR2 YNNKEL (reference sequence). In DNA form, the CDR3 reads TGTGCCAGCAGCCAAGGCGGGTTCACGAACGAGCAGTACTTC. The encoded protein is CASSQGGFTNEQYF.

This sequence joins TRBV5-4 and TRBJ2-3; tentatively, D is TRBD2 (6 bases). Trimming pared 2 bases from V and 1 base from J, leaving 11 bases between. The V gene's germline CDR1 is SGHNT and CDR2 YYREEE (reference sequence). The CDR3 spans 15 residues. The DNA for the CDR3 is TGTGCCAGCAGCTTATCGACGGGGGGCACAGATACGCAGTATTTT. Protein product: CASSLSTGGTDTQYF.